Listed here are 22 T cell receptor beta chains from one sample, sequenced in a study of response to subunit inactivated influenza vaccine. TCRdb ran MiXCR on the RT-PCR reads and lists one entry per CDR3 protein. The sample lists hundreds of thousands of distinct CDR3 sequences; more than 11% were seen once. The input for sequencing was PBMCs from blood, taken approximately 15 days before vaccination. These receptors were obtained from a man aged 50 to 59 who received an inactivated influenza vaccine.

This clonotype was observed a handful of times. This sequence joins TRBV20-1 and TRBJ2-1; 11 bases line up with TRBD2. The CDR3 is 15 residues long. Germline CDR1 is DFQATT and CDR2 is SNEGSKA (reference sequence). J lost 5 bases, V lost 0 bases, and 3 bases had no gene match. This CDR3 is CSAREGTSGNNEQFF. CDR3 DNA sequence: TGCAGTGCTAGAGAGGGGACTAGCGGCAACAATGAGCAGTTCTTC.

This clonotype showed up many times. The CDR3 bases are TGCAGTGCAGGGGAAGGCGGGAGGGAAGAGACCCAGTACTTC. Protein sequence: CSAGEGGREETQYF. The V and J genes are TRBV20-1 and TRBJ2-5; 9 bases are shared with TRBD2. CDR1 and CDR2 (germline): DFQATT, SNEGSKA (reference sequence). This CDR3 has 14 residues. The V gene end was trimmed by 6 bases and the J gene end by 3 bases; junction bases not matched to a gene: 8.

The genes are TRBV12-3 or TRBV12-4 and TRBJ2-1; weak D call: TRBD2 (7 bases). The CDR3 has 16 amino acids. The germline V and J ends were trimmed by 8 bases and 0 bases, with 17 bases remaining between them. The CDR3 reads CASVRGGGTSYNEQFF. The CDR3 DNA is TGTGCCAGCGTGCGAGGGGGGGGCACCTCCTACAATGAGCAGTTCTTC.

This clonotype has a handful of counts. The chain links TRBV20-1 to TRBJ1-5; D is possibly TRBD1 (5 bases). This CDR3 has 14 amino acids. Per germline, CDR1 DFQATT and CDR2 SNEGSKA (reference sequence). Trimming removed 0 bases at V and 2 bases at J, with 8 bases between. CDR3 coding DNA: TGCAGTGCTAGAGATAGCAGGGGCAATCAGCCCCAGCATTTT. Its translation is CSARDSRGNQPQHF.

There are a few counts of this clonotype. The chain couples TRBV5-1 to TRBJ2-7, with D perhaps TRBD1 (6 bases). Germline loops: CDR1 SGHRS, CDR2 YFSETQ. V lost 1 base and J 4 bases, leaving 15 bases between the germline ends. The CDR3 runs to 15 residues. Here the CDR3 DNA reads TGCGCCAGCAGCTTGTTTACAGGGCAAGGTTACGAGCAGTACTTC. This encodes CASSLFTGQGYEQYF.

In its sample, this clonotype was seen a few times. The chain joins TRBV7-2 to TRBJ1-1, with D uncertain. Germline CDR1 reads SGHTA; CDR2 reads FQGNSA. The germline V and J ends were trimmed by 1 base and 5 bases, with 11 bases remaining between them. This CDR3 has 14 amino acids. CDR3 nucleotide sequence: TGTGCCAGCAGCTTAGGATATGGGATGACTGAAGCTTTCTTT. Amino acids: CASSLGYGMTEAFF. The full variable domain, in which reference TRBV7-2 and TRBJ1-1 provide the parts outside the CDR3, is GAGVSQSPSNKVTEKGKDVELRCDPISGHTALYWYRQSLGQGLEFLIYFQGNSAPDKSGLPSDRFSAERTGGSVSTLTIQRTQQEDSAVYLCASSLGYGMTEAFFGQGTRLTVV.

This clonotype was counted at least ten times. The rearrangement joins TRBV28 to TRBJ1-2, with TRBD1 matching over 12 bases. Trimming removed 5 bases from V and 8 bases from J; junction bases left unmatched: 9. This CDR3 spans 15 amino acids. Germline assignment: CDR1 MDHEN and CDR2 SYDVKM. The CDR3 reads CASSGVGQGAPGYTF. CDR3 sequence (DNA): TGTGCCAGCAGTGGGGTGGGACAGGGGGCACCCGGCTACACCTTC.

This clonotype appeared a few times. Here the CDR3 DNA reads TGTGCCAGCAGTGCATCCGTAGCCGTAGGCTACGAGCAGTACTTC. Translation gives CASSASVAVGYEQYF. The V and J genes are TRBV2 and TRBJ2-7; D is ambiguous. The ends were cut back, 4 bases at V and 3 bases at J, with 16 bases in the middle. CDR3 length: 15 residues. Germline V gene data show CDR1 as SNHLY and CDR2 as FYNNEI.

The chain couples TRBV29-1 to TRBJ2-3; the D gene could be TRBD1 or TRBD2 (5 bases each). There are 12 residues in the CDR3. The V and J ends lost 7 bases and 7 bases respectively, with 15 bases between them. Germline values: CDR1 SQVTM, CDR2 ANQGSEA. The CDR3 sequence is CSARDHANTQYF. As DNA, the CDR3 is TGCAGCGCCCGGGACCACGCGAATACGCAGTATTTT.

This clonotype was detected a few times. This chain connects TRBV7-2 to TRBJ1-2, with D uncertain. Deletions cut 4 bases from V and 4 bases from J, with 10 bases between. The CDR3 sequence is 13 residues long. CDR1 SGHTA and CDR2 FQGNSA come from the germline V gene. The CDR3 sequence: CASSSSSGYGYTF. The CDR3, as DNA: TGTGCCAGCAGCTCCAGTTCCGGCTATGGCTACACCTTC.

This clonotype came up many times. The gene calls are TRBV5-5 and TRBJ2-2; D is perhaps TRBD1 (6 bases). The germline V gene has CDR1 SGHKS and CDR2 YYEKEE (reference sequence). The CDR3 runs 14 residues. Trimming took off 6 bases at V and 5 bases at J, with 14 bases between the two ends. CDR3 loop: CASILGGWTGELFF. CDR3 in DNA: TGTGCCAGCATCCTAGGGGGTTGGACCGGGGAGCTGTTTTTT.

This clonotype was detected ten times or more. The V call is TRBV29-1, the J call TRBJ1-1; D unclear. This CDR3 is 12 amino acids long. The V gene's germline CDR1 is SQVTM and CDR2 ANQGSEA. The CDR3 here is CRAPLFCTEAFF. The CDR3, as DNA: TGCAGAGCCCCGTTATTCTGCACTGAAGCTTTCTTT.

CDR3 protein: CASSYGHGQGGDTQYF. CDR3 sequence (DNA): TGTGCCAGCAGTTACGGGCACGGACAGGGAGGGGATACGCAGTATTTT. This chain connects TRBV6-2 or TRBV6-3 to TRBJ2-3; D is perhaps TRBD1 (8 bases). Deletions cut 2 bases from V and 6 bases from J, with 18 bases between. CDR1 and CDR2 from the germline V gene are MNHEY and SVGEGT. The CDR3 length is 16 residues.

The chain carries TRBV18 and TRBJ2-1; 13 bases map to TRBD2. The V segment lost 2 bases and the J segment 9 bases; nucleotides outside the gene matches: 13. From germline, CDR1 is KGHSH and CDR2 LQKENI. The CDR3 is 18 amino acids. This CDR3 is CASSPLTSGRKGTPEQFF. In DNA form, the CDR3 reads TGTGCCAGCTCACCATTGACTAGCGGGAGGAAGGGCACTCCTGAGCAGTTCTTC.

In regard to this clonotype: The junction departs from the called germline gene at one end, perhaps through a read error. J is TRBJ2-7 and V is TRBV12-3 or TRBV12-4; 10 nucleotides match TRBD1. The CDR3 totals 13 residues. The CDR3 DNA reads TGTGCCAGCAGTTTAGCGGAGGGACAGGGGTCCAACTTC. Its translation is CASSLAEGQGSNF.

This clonotype was seen ten or more times. The chain is built from TRBV7-2 and TRBJ2-5, with D possibly matching TRBD1 (5 bases). The CDR3 runs 14 residues. Trimming stripped 2 bases from V and 1 base from J, with 8 bases between. Germline lookup yields CDR1 SGHTA and CDR2 FQGNSA. This CDR3 reads CASSLSRAQETQYF. DNA for the CDR3: TGTGCCAGCAGCTTATCCAGGGCCCAAGAGACCCAGTACTTC.

This clonotype turned up a few times. The V call is TRBV20-1, the J call TRBJ2-7; TRBD2 is a possible D gene (5 bases). Germline V gene lookup returns CDR1 DFQATT and CDR2 SNEGSKA (reference sequence). The CDR3 sequence is 13 residues long. Trimming stripped 3 bases from V and 5 bases from J, with 14 bases between. The chain's CDR3 is CSARIPPRDEQYF. The CDR3 nucleotides are TGCAGTGCTAGGATCCCCCCGCGGGACGAGCAGTACTTC.

The CDR3 region has the DNA TGCGCCAGCAGCTTAACAGGGGCCGTGACAGATACGCAGTATTTT. Translated, it gives CASSLTGAVTDTQYF. The chain combines TRBV5-1 with TRBJ2-3; 7 nucleotides align to TRBD1. With 2 bases clipped from V and 3 bases from J, the junction kept 6 bases outside the gene matches. Germline V gene lookup returns CDR1 SGHRS and CDR2 YFSETQ. The CDR3 runs 15 residues.

This clonotype was observed at least ten times. CDR3 sequence: CASSTTVLNTEAFF. The CDR3 bases are TGTGCCAGCAGCACCACAGTTCTGAACACTGAAGCTTTCTTT. The chain has TRBV12-3 or TRBV12-4 and TRBJ1-1; no clear D. The CDR3 sequence is 14 residues long. V was pared by 6 bases and J by 0 bases, with 11 bases between.

The chain uses TRBV30 and TRBJ1-2, with D maybe TRBD1 (5 bases). Trimming cost V 5 bases and J 7 bases, with 11 bases left between them. Germline loops: CDR1 GTSNPN, CDR2 SVGIG (reference sequence). This CDR3 spans 11 amino acids. The CDR3 sequence is CAWAAGGGYTF. Here the CDR3 DNA reads TGTGCCTGGGCTGCCGGGGGTGGCTACACCTTC.

This clonotype was detected only a few times. This rearrangement joins TRBV5-1 to TRBJ2-5; 8 nucleotides agree with TRBD1. This CDR3 is built from 18 residues. V lost 1 base to trimming and J lost 1 base; unmatched junction nucleotides: 12. The germline gives CDR1 SGHRS, CDR2 YFSETQ. CDR3 nucleotides: TGCGCCAGCAGCTTGCGCACAGGGGGTAGTCGGGGCCAAGAGACCCAGTACTTC. It encodes CASSLRTGGSRGQETQYF.

This clonotype was seen at least ten times. The gene calls are TRBV15 and TRBJ2-1; D might be TRBD2 (6 bases). Trimming cost V 8 bases and J 7 bases, with 21 bases left between them. Germline CDR1 LNHNV, CDR2 YYDKDF (reference sequence). CDR3 length: 15 residues. The CDR3 coding sequence is TGTGCCACCGGCCTGGGGCGGGAACTACTAAATGAGCAGTTCTTC. Its protein is CATGLGRELLNEQFF.